This TCR beta chain emerged from a study of early T cells in non-severe SARS-CoV-2 infection. This clonotype was seen repeatedly, ten times or more. MiXCR was run by TCRdb on the 5' RACE reads, yielding one entry per CDR3 protein. The sample includes tens of thousands of distinct CDR3 sequences, approximately 8.4% of them seen just once. CDR3 size: 18 residues. The V segment lost 6 bases and the J segment 6 bases; nucleotides outside the gene matches: 19. The receptor was derived from an adult who was a healthcare worker with PCR-confirmed SARS-CoV-2 infection or an uninfected control (not recorded which). The specimen sequenced was whole blood. J is TRBJ2-1 and V is TRBV12-3 or TRBV12-4; 8 bases are a match to TRBD2. The CDR3 coding sequence is TGTGCCAGCAGGACTAAATACCTTGGCGGGGGGATGGTCAATGAGCAGTTCTTC. This codes for CASRTKYLGGGMVNEQFF.